This T cell receptor beta chain emerged from a study of blood T cell repertoires in COVID-19. Study as a whole: Both acute and convalescent COVID-19 samples were obtained from the United States, Italy and Spain. From T cells, B-cell-depleted T cells, or PBMCs came the material, which was cDNA or gDNA.

Authors' analysis steps: Cell counts per sample came from amplifying reference gene primers. Clones were sequenced by immunoSEQ multiplex PCR, and TCRdb holds only the in-frame ones, with some missing. V and J calls and clone size are given by that table; D and trimming were obtained from the DNA. Here the sample spans around 430,000 clones, approximately 89% being singletons. Trimming pared 4 bases from V and 1 base from J, leaving 11 bases between. The CDR3 runs 15 residues. In germline, CDR1 is MRHNA, CDR2 SNTAGT. The Seattle patients, enrolled during active infection, were followed longitudinally.

The chain couples TRBV6-4 to TRBJ2-1; possibly TRBD1 for D (5 bases). This TCR was sampled from a woman between 45 and 65 years old with COVID-19, enrolled during active disease. The specimen sequenced was peripheral blood. The CDR3 DNA sequence: TGTGCCAGCAGTGCAACCAGGGAATCCTACAATGAGCAGTTCTTC. Its translation: CASSATRESYNEQFF.